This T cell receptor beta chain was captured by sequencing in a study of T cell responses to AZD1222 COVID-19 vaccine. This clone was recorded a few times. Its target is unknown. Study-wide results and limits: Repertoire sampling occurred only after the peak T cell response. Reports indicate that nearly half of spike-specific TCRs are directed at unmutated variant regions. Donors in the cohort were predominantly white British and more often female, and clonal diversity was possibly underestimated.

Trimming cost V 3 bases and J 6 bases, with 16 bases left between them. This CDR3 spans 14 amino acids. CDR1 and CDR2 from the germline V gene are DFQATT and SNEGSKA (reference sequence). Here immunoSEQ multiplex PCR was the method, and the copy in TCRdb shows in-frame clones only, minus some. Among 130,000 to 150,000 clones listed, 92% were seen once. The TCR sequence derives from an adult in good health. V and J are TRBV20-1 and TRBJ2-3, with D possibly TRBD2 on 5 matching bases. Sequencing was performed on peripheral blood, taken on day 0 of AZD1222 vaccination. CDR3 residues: CSASPFQRGDTQYF. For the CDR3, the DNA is TGCAGTGCTAGTCCTTTCCAACGCGGGGATACGCAGTATTTT.